These 10 T cell receptor beta chains came from one sample sequenced in a study of beta chain features in type 1 diabetes. The study's findings and limits: People with Type 1 diabetes carried modestly yet significantly shorter TCRB CDR3s in all four CD4+ subsets.

The antigens for these receptors are not known. The study reverse transcribed the entire isolated RNA, so it sequenced expressed TCRB transcripts. Only in-frame clones appear in the TCRdb table, and some are missing; sequencing was by immunoSEQ multiplex PCR. Among more than 120,000 clones listed, about 13% were seen once. The sequenced material came from central memory CD4+ T cells from blood. These receptors were collected from a man aged 18 to 29 with type 1 diabetes.

This clone has more than one count but fewer than ten. The rearrangement uses TRBV18 and TRBJ2-3; 8 positions match TRBD2. Trimming at V came to 2 bases and at J to 4 bases, leaving 8 bases not matched to a gene. The germline V gene has CDR1 KGHSH and CDR2 LQKENI. CDR3 length: 16 residues. As DNA, the CDR3 is TGTGCCAGCTCACCAAGGACTAGCTCGAGCCCAGATACGCAGTATTTT. It encodes CASSPRTSSSPDTQYF. Drawing the rest from reference TRBV18 and TRBJ2-3, the complete variable domain is NAGVMQNPRHLVRRRGQEARLRCSPMKGHSHVYWYRQLPEEGLKFMVYLQKENIIDESGMPKERFSAEFPKEGPSILRIQQVVRGDSAAYFCASSPRTSSSPDTQYFGPGTRLTVL.

The chain carries TRBV4-1 and TRBJ2-3, with unresolved D. V shed 4 bases and J shed 6 bases, with 17 bases lying between them. This CDR3 spans 15 amino acids. CDR1 and CDR2 from the germline V gene are MGHRA and YSYEKL. The CDR3 is CASSPGQLASDTQYF. For the CDR3, the DNA is TGCGCCAGCAGCCCCGGGCAACTTGCATCGGATACGCAGTATTTT.

The rearrangement uses TRBV9 and TRBJ1-2; tentative D call: TRBD1 (6 bases). The CDR3 spans 14 residues. CDR1 and CDR2 from the germline V gene are SGDLS and YYNGEE. V lost 0 bases, J lost 2 bases, and 8 bases lay in between. Here the CDR3 reads CASSVGGGNYGYTF. The CDR3 DNA reads as TGTGCCAGCAGCGTAGGAGGGGGGAACTATGGCTACACCTTC.

This clone was counted only a few times. This chain connects TRBV7-2 to TRBJ2-5, with 14 bases fitting TRBD2. J was trimmed by 5 bases and V by 5 bases; bases with no gene match: 7. From germline, CDR1 is SGHTA and CDR2 FQGNSA. This CDR3 spans 16 amino acids. The CDR3 sequence is CASSPRLAGGSETQYF. In DNA, the CDR3 is TGTGCCAGCAGCCCTAGACTAGCGGGGGGGAGTGAGACCCAGTACTTC.

The rearrangement links TRBV6-6 to TRBJ1-4; D not resolved. Trimming pared 0 bases from V and 5 bases from J, leaving 4 bases between. Germline CDR1 and CDR2: MNHNY and SVGAGI (reference sequence). The CDR3 consists of 13 residues. CDR3 DNA: TGTGCCAGCAGTTACTCGTGGAATGAAAAACTGTTTTTT. It specifies CASSYSWNEKLFF.

The chain carries TRBV2 and TRBJ1-1, with 9 positions matching TRBD1. Germline CDR1 and CDR2: SNHLY and FYNNEI. V lost 6 bases, J lost 5 bases, and 7 bases stayed unmatched. CDR3 length equals 14 residues. The CDR3 here is CASRKGQGGTEAFF. CDR3 nucleotides: TGTGCCAGCAGGAAGGGACAGGGAGGGACTGAAGCTTTCTTT.

This clone was observed a few times. This chain links TRBV28 with TRBJ1-2; no clear D. V lost 3 bases and J 0 bases, leaving 5 bases between the germline ends. Looked up from germline, CDR1 is MDHEN and CDR2 is SYDVKM. There are 13 residues in the CDR3. The CDR3 DNA reads TGTGCCAGCAGTTTGGACGCTAACTATGGCTACACCTTC. It encodes CASSLDANYGYTF.

This chain joins TRBV6-5 and TRBJ1-4, with a tentative D call TRBD1 (5 bases). CDR3 size: 13 residues. The germline gives CDR1 MNHEY, CDR2 SVGAGI. The V end lost 0 bases, the J end lost 14 bases, and 13 bases lay between the germline ends. The CDR3 nucleotides read TGTGCCAGCAGTTACTCCGACGGACGGGGGCTGTTTTTT. It translates to CASSYSDGRGLFF.

This clone turned up a few times. The rearrangement joins TRBV6-5 to TRBJ1-2; tentative D call: TRBD1 (5 bases). Per germline, CDR1 MNHEY and CDR2 SVGAGI. The CDR3 is 15 residues long. V was cut by 0 bases and J by 3 bases, with 11 bases left in between. The CDR3 DNA is TGTGCCAGCAGTTACTCGGCAGGGATCGACTATGGCTACACCTTC. Residues: CASSYSAGIDYGYTF.

The rearrangement links TRBV2 to TRBJ1-5; the D gene is possibly TRBD1 (6 bases). The CDR3 contains 13 residues. V was clipped by 7 bases and J by 7 bases, with 14 bases between them. Germline V CDR1 and CDR2: SNHLY, FYNNEI. The CDR3 reads CASTQDRRQPQHF. DNA of the CDR3: TGTGCCAGCACCCAGGACAGACGGCAGCCCCAGCATTTT.